This entry features one T cell receptor (beta chain) sequence. Its antigen has not been determined. No per-base quality is available; no much larger clone lies one base away. Sequences GTSNPN (CDR1) and SVGIG (CDR2) are obtained from the germline V gene (reference sequence). The CDR3 starts with the cysteine, ends with the phenylalanine, and has 16 residues. Just the 48-base CDR3 DNA is kept, in frame starting at base 1. Here V drops 5 bases and J drops 0 bases, and the junction holds 6 bases not matched to any gene. The sample comes from a study of technical replicates of blood from several donors (dated by TCRdb to about 2017). To prepare the library, the immunoSEQ multiplex PCR assay was applied. TCRdb stores this immuneACCESS table with in-frame sequences only. Part of the clones is absent; in the studies checked, under half of the shortfall reflects unresolved V genes, and no reason is known for the rest. Present in this sample are about 72,000 clones, over 95% of which were seen just once. Clones ranked in the top ten supply 0.24% of the sample.

The specimen sequenced was T cells isolated from PBMCs. The receptor was derived from a human donor in good health. The chain is encoded by TRBV30 joined to TRBJ2-6, with 8 bases matching TRBD1. The CDR3 has the sequence CAWDRGRLSGANVLTF. The DNA is TGTGCCTGGGACAGGGGCCGGCTCTCTGGGGCCAACGTCCTGACTTTC.